This T cell receptor (beta chain) was captured by sequencing in a study of radiotherapy plus CTLA-4 blockade in lung cancer. This CDR3 has 15 amino acids. V gave up 1 base and J gave up 6 bases, with 12 bases separating them. Germline V gene data show CDR1 as SGHTA and CDR2 as FQGNSA. TCRdb keeps only in-frame clones here, not all; method: immunoSEQ multiplex PCR. This sample yields tens of thousands of clones, of which approximately 86% are seen a single time; around 0.8% belongs to the top ten. This specimen was peripheral blood, taken from a patient treated with radiotherapy plus ipilimumab. The chain links TRBV7-2 to TRBJ1-4; D uncertain. This TCR came from a human donor with non-small cell lung cancer who had stable disease on radiotherapy plus ipilimumab. CDR3 sequence (DNA): TGTGCCAGCAGCTTAGTTCCGGGGTTTGATGAAAAACTGTTTTTT. It translates to CASSLVPGFDEKLFF.